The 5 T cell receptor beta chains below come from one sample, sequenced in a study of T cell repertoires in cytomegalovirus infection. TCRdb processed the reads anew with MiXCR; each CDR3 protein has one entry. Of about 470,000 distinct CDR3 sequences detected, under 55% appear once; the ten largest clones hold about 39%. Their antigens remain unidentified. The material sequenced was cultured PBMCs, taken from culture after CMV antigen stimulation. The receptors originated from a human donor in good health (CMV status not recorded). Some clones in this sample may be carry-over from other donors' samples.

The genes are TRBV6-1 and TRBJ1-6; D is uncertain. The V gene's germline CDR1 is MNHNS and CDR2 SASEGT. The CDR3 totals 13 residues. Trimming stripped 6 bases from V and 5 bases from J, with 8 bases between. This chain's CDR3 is CASSNSDNSPLHF. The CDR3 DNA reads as TGTGCCAGCAGCAACAGTGATAATTCACCCCTCCACTTT.

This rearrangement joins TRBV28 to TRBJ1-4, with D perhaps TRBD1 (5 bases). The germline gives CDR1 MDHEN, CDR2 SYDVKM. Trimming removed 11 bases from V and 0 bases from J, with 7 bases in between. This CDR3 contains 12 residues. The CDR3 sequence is CAHRTTNEKLFF. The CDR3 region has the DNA TGTGCCCACAGGACAACTAATGAAAAACTGTTTTTT.

CDR3 in amino acids: CAAGTSGQYEQYF. As DNA, the CDR3 is TGTGCCGCCGGGACTAGCGGACAATACGAGCAGTACTTC. V is TRBV10-3 and J is TRBJ2-7, with 11 bases fitting TRBD2. V shed 11 bases, J shed 4 bases, and the junction held 7 bases outside the gene matches. CDR1 is ENHRY and CDR2 is SYGVKD in the germline V gene. The CDR3 consists of 13 residues.

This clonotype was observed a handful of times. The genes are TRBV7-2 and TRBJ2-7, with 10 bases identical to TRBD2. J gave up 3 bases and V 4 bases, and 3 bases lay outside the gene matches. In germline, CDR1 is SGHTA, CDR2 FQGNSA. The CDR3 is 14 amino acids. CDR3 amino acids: CASSSSGSFYEQYF. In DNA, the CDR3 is TGTGCCAGCAGCTCTAGCGGGAGTTTCTACGAGCAGTACTTC.

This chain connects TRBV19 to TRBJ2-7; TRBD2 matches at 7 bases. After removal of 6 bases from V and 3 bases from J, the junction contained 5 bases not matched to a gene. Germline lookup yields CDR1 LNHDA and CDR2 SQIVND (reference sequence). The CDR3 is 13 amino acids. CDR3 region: CASRGTGGYEQYF. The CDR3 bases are TGTGCCAGTAGGGGAACGGGGGGCTACGAGCAGTACTTC.